Listed below are T cell receptor beta chains from one sample, sequenced in a study of T cell changes during pregnancy in multiple sclerosis. Assay used: immunoSEQ multiplex PCR; TCRdb lists only in-frame clones, some missing. The sample consists of approximately 100,000 clones, roughly 93% of them appearing once. Source: peripheral blood, taken after pregnancy. Receptor source: a female donor with multiple sclerosis, enrolled in a pregnancy study. Both conserved end residues are part of each CDR3. D genes are given only for firm matches.

d_gene: .; v_gene: TRBV7-9; CDR3aa: CASRPSGTNYGYTF
d_gene: .; v_gene: TRBV14; CDR3aa: CASSQIDQRGLNTEAFF
d_gene: TRBD1; v_gene: TRBV14; CDR3aa: CASSRDRGYEQYF
d_gene: .; v_gene: TRBV29-1; CDR3aa: CSGRRGQETQYF
d_gene: .; v_gene: TRBV27; CDR3aa: CASSLSSGRGNNEQFF
d_gene: .; v_gene: TRBV6-6; CDR3aa: CASSPRQVQETQYF
d_gene: TRBD2; v_gene: TRBV18; CDR3aa: CASSPRPRASGADEQFF
d_gene: TRBD1; v_gene: TRBV9; CDR3aa: CASSVTGTGYYEQYF
d_gene: .; v_gene: TRBV10-3; CDR3aa: CAISEYLINEQFF
d_gene: .; v_gene: TRBV5-4; CDR3aa: CASSLAGTEEQFF
d_gene: TRBD2; v_gene: TRBV18; CDR3aa: CASSPPQASGGAYNEQFF
d_gene: TRBD2; v_gene: TRBV18; CDR3aa: CASSADWGGNEQFF
d_gene: TRBD2; v_gene: TRBV19; CDR3aa: CASSLIAGVRTDTQYF
d_gene: TRBD2; v_gene: TRBV7-9; CDR3aa: CASSLGALAGVRNEQFF
d_gene: TRBD2; v_gene: TRBV10-1; CDR3aa: CASSRGSAYNEQFF
d_gene: .; v_gene: TRBV5-4; CDR3aa: CASSVTSGFPGELFF
d_gene: .; v_gene: TRBV29-1; CDR3aa: CSVTPGLSNTIYF
d_gene: .; v_gene: TRBV4-3; CDR3aa: CASSQDYAITNYGYTF
d_gene: .; v_gene: TRBV5-5; CDR3aa: CASSLDLNSYNEQFF
d_gene: .; v_gene: TRBV20-1; CDR3aa: CSPLENEQYF
d_gene: TRBD1; v_gene: TRBV10-3; CDR3aa: CAISRGQGKDTEAFF
d_gene: TRBD2; v_gene: TRBV5-1; CDR3aa: CASSLGWLAGGRGSYNEQFF
d_gene: TRBD2; v_gene: TRBV6-1; CDR3aa: CASSASVGGRGYEQYF
d_gene: TRBD1; v_gene: TRBV6-5; CDR3aa: CASRVNRGTNEKLFF
d_gene: TRBD1; v_gene: TRBV5-1; CDR3aa: CASSLGTGYNEQFF
d_gene: TRBD1; v_gene: TRBV9; CDR3aa: CASSLMGQGEAFF
d_gene: TRBD1; v_gene: TRBV4-2; CDR3aa: CASSARQQGFDEQFF
d_gene: .; v_gene: TRBV11-2; CDR3aa: CASSSSTGYGSPLHF
d_gene: TRBD1; v_gene: TRBV28; CDR3aa: CASSLFLGGRGYTF
d_gene: TRBD1; v_gene: TRBV4-1; CDR3aa: CASSRGQGLIYEQYF
d_gene: .; v_gene: TRBV5-1; CDR3aa: CASRQTTASYGYTF
d_gene: .; v_gene: TRBV7-2; CDR3aa: CASSTQRDQPQHF
d_gene: TRBD2; v_gene: TRBV7-2; CDR3aa: CASSFSGLAGGGEQYF
d_gene: .; v_gene: TRBV6-5; CDR3aa: CASRSPLRGTLEAFF
d_gene: TRBD1; v_gene: TRBV7-9; CDR3aa: CASSLIPGQGDNEQFF
d_gene: TRBD1; v_gene: TRBV30; CDR3aa: CAWSGATGVGAFF
d_gene: .; v_gene: TRBV30; CDR3aa: CAWSGSRVGTIYF
d_gene: TRBD1; v_gene: TRBV2; CDR3aa: CASSLTGGATNEKLFF
d_gene: .; v_gene: TRBV7-6; CDR3aa: CASSSPETGNYEQYF
d_gene: .; v_gene: TRBV4-1; CDR3aa: CASSPGGGEQYF
d_gene: .; v_gene: TRBV28; CDR3aa: CASSLAGSLSHEQYF
d_gene: TRBD1; v_gene: TRBV6-1; CDR3aa: CASVGTGNYEQYF
d_gene: .; v_gene: TRBV2; CDR3aa: CASSEEGLNTGELFF
d_gene: .; v_gene: TRBV5-4; CDR3aa: CASSLAGGGQPQHF
d_gene: .; v_gene: TRBV5-5; CDR3aa: CASSSRQDRAYGYTF
d_gene: TRBD2; v_gene: TRBV29-1; CDR3aa: CSVEGSLASGGGYQETQYF
d_gene: .; v_gene: TRBV10-3; CDR3aa: CAISDPGDGYTF
d_gene: .; v_gene: TRBV6-5; CDR3aa: CASSYEVGGALLF
d_gene: .; v_gene: TRBV19; CDR3aa: CASSPELRGPNNSPLHF
d_gene: TRBD2; v_gene: TRBV27; CDR3aa: CASSPRGGDTQYF
d_gene: .; v_gene: TRBV9; CDR3aa: CASSGSSYNSPLHF
d_gene: .; v_gene: TRBV5-4; CDR3aa: CASSSQATTGRLFNEQFF
d_gene: TRBD2; v_gene: TRBV28; CDR3aa: CASSSSPGLAGGTGELFF
d_gene: .; v_gene: TRBV11-2; CDR3aa: CASSRGPYNEQFF
d_gene: .; v_gene: TRBV2; CDR3aa: CASNTLTTNEKLFF
d_gene: .; v_gene: TRBV7-9; CDR3aa: CASSLLSDEQFF